This paragraph reports one T cell receptor (beta chain). This sample stems from a study of shared T cell receptors in the human thymus. V dropped 2 bases and J dropped 2; count of bases not matched to a gene: 7. Germline assignment: CDR1 LGHNA and CDR2 YSLEER. This CDR3 region has 17 residues. Produced via immunoSEQ multiplex PCR; TCRdb's table is partial and in-frame only. This sample has 450,000 to 650,000 clones; approximately 80% occur once, and the top ten carry about 0.012%. Another study also made use of these data, one on human thymus T cells. From that second work: Serving as donors were healthy Finnish infants, each of whom was having open corrective surgery for congenital heart defects. The authors found apparently biased V and J gene usage in thymic and blood repertoires. Unrelated individuals had highly overlapping thymic repertoires, as reported in related research.

The chain couples TRBV4-3 to TRBJ2-5; 11 bases line up with TRBD2. This TCR came from a boy under three years old with a congenital heart defect. Sequencing was performed on thymocytes. The CDR3 loop is CASSQYWTSGFQETQYF. The DNA for the CDR3 is TGCGCCAGCAGCCAATATTGGACTAGCGGGTTTCAAGAGACCCAGTACTTC.